This passage covers 29 T cell receptor beta chains from one sample sequenced in a study of cytomegalovirus exposure and HLA in healthy donors. 60 Vbeta and 13 Jbeta primers were used in PCR. Produced via immunoSEQ multiplex PCR; TCRdb's table is partial and in-frame only. The table includes under 90,000 clones, around four fifths detected once. What was sequenced was PBMCs. These receptors all come from a man aged 50 to 60 in good health and CMV-seropositive.

This clone showed up just once. An end of the junction differs from the germline gene, which may be a read error. The chain uses TRBV9 and TRBJ2-3; 13 nucleotides agree with TRBD2. The CDR3 loop spans 14 amino acids. Looked up from germline, CDR1 is SGDLS and CDR2 is YYNGEE. The CDR3, as DNA: TGTGTCAGCAGCGTGACTAGCGGGAGGGATACGCAGTATTTT. Amino acids: CVSSVTSGRDTQYF.

This chain connects TRBV19 to TRBJ2-2; perhaps TRBD2 as D (5 bases). The germline CDR1 and CDR2 sequences are LNHDA and SQIVND (reference sequence). The ends were cut back, 5 bases at V and 0 bases at J, with 16 bases in the middle. The CDR3 consists of 17 residues. The CDR3 bases are TGTGCCAGTAGTTTGAGCGGACCTATCTCGAACACCGGGGAGCTGTTTTTT. This sequence encodes CASSLSGPISNTGELFF.

This chain uses TRBV11-3 with TRBJ2-5; TRBD2 matches 9 bases. There are 14 residues in the CDR3. CDR1 is SGHNT, CDR2 YENEEA, per germline. Losses at the gene ends were 2 bases for V and 3 bases for J; bases not matched to a gene: 1. The CDR3 sequence: CASSLRLAEETQYF. In DNA form, the CDR3 reads TGTGCCAGCAGCTTAAGACTAGCGGAAGAGACCCAGTACTTC.

The chain uses TRBV6-1 and TRBJ2-1; the D is unclear. CDR1 is MNHNS, CDR2 SASEGT, per germline. The CDR3 has 14 residues. V shed 6 bases and J shed 6 bases, with 15 bases lying between them. The CDR3 region has the DNA TGTGCCAGCAGCCAGTCCCATACCCTCAATGAGCAGTTCTTC. Translating it yields CASSQSHTLNEQFF.

This clone was detected only once. The chain joins TRBV19 to TRBJ1-2; D ambiguous. CDR1 and CDR2 from the germline V gene are LNHDA and SQIVND (reference sequence). V was pared by 9 bases and J by 2 bases, with 13 bases between. The CDR3 loop spans 13 amino acids. This CDR3 is CASLFGENYGYTF. The DNA for the CDR3 is TGTGCCAGCTTATTCGGTGAAAACTATGGCTACACCTTC.

The chain uses TRBV6-1 and TRBJ2-1; 11 bases match TRBD1. V gave up 7 bases and J gave up 6 bases; unmatched junction bases: 5. The CDR3 is made up of 14 amino acids. Germline CDR1 is MNHNS and CDR2 is SASEGT. CDR3 coding DNA: TGTGCCAGCATTCGGGACAGGGGGATCAATGAGCAGTTCTTC. Protein sequence: CASIRDRGINEQFF.

This clone has a single count. V usage is TRBV18 and J usage is TRBJ2-1; 7 bases map to TRBD1. The germline V gene encodes CDR1 KGHSH and CDR2 LQKENI. J was trimmed by 0 bases and V by 6 bases; bases with no gene match: 2. The CDR3 sequence is 14 residues long. In DNA, the CDR3 is TGTGCCAGCTCCCACAGGGGCTCCTACAATGAGCAGTTCTTC. Translating it yields CASSHRGSYNEQFF.

This clone has just one count. V and J are TRBV7-3 and TRBJ1-2; TRBD1 aligns across 11 bases. This CDR3 has 15 amino acids. Losses at the gene ends were 4 bases for V and 8 bases for J; bases not matched to a gene: 9. CDR1 SGHTA and CDR2 FQGTGA come from the germline V gene. The CDR3 coding sequence is TGTGCCAGCAGCTCTAAGCCGGGACAGGGGGTCGGCTACACCTTC. Its protein product is CASSSKPGQGVGYTF.

V gene TRBV5-5 combines with J gene TRBJ2-7, with a weak D call TRBD1 (6 bases). Germline V gene sequence: CDR1 SGHKS, CDR2 YYEKEE (reference sequence). The CDR3 totals 15 residues. Trimming cost V 0 bases and J 2 bases, with 12 bases left between them. Here the CDR3 DNA reads TGTGCCAGCAGCTTGGTGGGCAAGGGGGCCTACGAGCAGTACTTC. It is translated as CASSLVGKGAYEQYF.

V is TRBV21-1 and J is TRBJ2-5; the table's D call, TRBD2, was not checked against the DNA. TRBV21-1 is tagged as a pseudogene. The CDR3 runs to 16 residues. The CDR3 here is CASSKLTSGSTETQYF. In DNA form, the CDR3 reads TGTGCCAGCAGCAAATTAACTAGCGGGAGTACAGAGACCCAGTACTTC.

The chain recombines TRBV12-5 with TRBJ2-7; D might be TRBD1 (6 bases). Germline loops: CDR1 LGHNT, CDR2 FRNRAP. The CDR3 runs 16 residues. Trimming left V 1 base short and J 7 bases short, with 20 bases between. The CDR3 DNA is TGTGCTAGTGGTTTGGGATCAGGGGCTTTATGGGGGGAGCAGTACTTC. Its translation: CASGLGSGALWGEQYF.

J is TRBJ2-3 and V is TRBV28; 8 bases agree with TRBD2. V shed 1 base, J shed 2 bases, and the junction held 8 bases outside the gene matches. The CDR3 runs 17 residues. The germline V gene has CDR1 MDHEN and CDR2 SYDVKM. CDR3 sequence (DNA): TGTGCCAGCAGTTTATTGGGGCAGCGGGAGATCACAGATACGCAGTATTTT. Its protein is CASSLLGQREITDTQYF.

The CDR3 region has the DNA TGTGCCAGCAGGAAAGGGGGGGGCGCAGGTCCGAATGAAAAACTGTTTTTT. The encoded protein is CASRKGGGAGPNEKLFF. The chain employs TRBV9 and TRBJ1-4; D perhaps matches TRBD1 (6 bases). This CDR3 region has 17 residues. The germline V gene encodes CDR1 SGDLS and CDR2 YYNGEE. V lost 5 bases and J lost 5, with 22 bases in between.

V is TRBV6-6 and J is TRBJ2-2; TRBD1 is a possible D gene (6 bases). Germline V lookup: CDR1 MNHNY, CDR2 SVGAGI (reference sequence). V lost 8 bases and J 3 bases, leaving 10 bases between the germline ends. The CDR3 extends over 13 amino acids. The CDR3 loop reads CASGGADTGELFF. The CDR3 DNA reads as TGTGCCAGCGGGGGCGCCGACACCGGGGAGCTGTTTTTT.

This clone was observed a few times. V usage is TRBV30 and J usage is TRBJ1-5; 10 bases agree with TRBD1. Per germline, CDR1 GTSNPN and CDR2 SVGIG (reference sequence). Losses at the gene ends were 0 bases for V and 3 bases for J; bases not matched to a gene: 5. CDR3 size: 16 residues. CDR3 nucleotide sequence: TGTGCCTGGAGTGTACCTGGGACAGGGGCCAATCAGCCCCAGCATTTT. Translation gives CAWSVPGTGANQPQHF.

The V gene is TRBV29-1, the J gene TRBJ2-1, with D maybe TRBD2 (6 bases). The ends were cut back, 3 bases at V and 7 bases at J, with 13 bases in the middle. This CDR3 contains 13 residues. Germline-derived CDR1 and CDR2 are SQVTM and ANQGSEA. CDR3 sequence reads: CSVEVDGGNEQFF. In DNA form, the CDR3 reads TGCAGCGTTGAGGTGGACGGAGGGAATGAGCAGTTCTTC.

V usage is TRBV19 and J usage is TRBJ2-7; 12 positions agree with TRBD1. V trimming: 4 bases; J trimming: 9 bases; junction bases outside the gene matches: 4. Germline lookup yields CDR1 LNHDA and CDR2 SQIVND (reference sequence). The CDR3 has 13 residues. The CDR3 DNA sequence: TGTGCCAGTAGTAGAGGGACAGGGGGCCCGCAGTACTTC. Its translation: CASSRGTGGPQYF.

The count of this clone is one. The CDR3 DNA sequence: TGTGCCAGCAGCCAACGGTGGGGGCTTGGGGAGCAGTACTTC. Translation: CASSQRWGLGEQYF. V usage is TRBV7-2 and J usage is TRBJ2-7; D is possibly TRBD1 (6 bases). Germline V gene data show CDR1 as SGHTA and CDR2 as FQGNSA. This CDR3 has 14 amino acids. V was shortened by 5 bases and J by 7 bases, with 18 bases between the two germline ends.

The V and J genes are TRBV28 and TRBJ1-3; tentative D call: TRBD1 (6 bases). CDR3 size: 14 residues. Trimming left V 4 bases short and J 6 bases short, with 13 bases between. The germline V gene encodes CDR1 MDHEN and CDR2 SYDVKM. The CDR3 nucleotides read TGTGCCAGCAGTTCAGGGGTAGGGCTAAACACCATATATTTT. Its translation: CASSSGVGLNTIYF. The entire variable domain, with the rest obtained from reference TRBV28 and TRBJ1-3, is as follows: DVKVTQSSRYLVKRTGEKVFLECVQDMDHENMFWYRQDPGLGLRLIYFSYDVKMKEKGDIPEGYSVSREKKERFSLILESASTNQTSMYLCASSSGVGLNTIYFGEGSWLTVV.

A few counts support this clone. V and J are TRBV7-3 and TRBJ2-1; 8 nucleotides line up with TRBD2. The V segment lost 2 bases and the J segment 1 base; nucleotides outside the gene matches: 10. Germline loops: CDR1 SGHTA, CDR2 FQGTGA. CDR3 length: 18 amino acids. The CDR3 loop is CASSLFGRAGGSYNEQFF. CDR3 coding DNA: TGTGCCAGCAGCTTATTCGGGAGGGCGGGGGGATCCTACAATGAGCAGTTCTTC.

The rearrangement uses TRBV30 and TRBJ1-3; D is unclear. V was cut by 3 bases and J by 0 bases, with 9 bases left in between. CDR3 length equals 14 residues. Per the germline V gene, CDR1 is GTSNPN and CDR2 is SVGIG (reference sequence). The CDR3 DNA is TGTGCCTGGAGCGGAGGACTCTCTGGAAACACCATATATTTT. This sequence encodes CAWSGGLSGNTIYF.

The V and J genes are TRBV18 and TRBJ2-5, with D perhaps TRBD2 (5 bases). V dropped 5 bases and J dropped 7 bases, with 26 bases sitting between them. This CDR3 is 17 amino acids long. The germline gives CDR1 KGHSH, CDR2 LQKENI. The DNA for the CDR3 is TGTGCCAGCTCAAAAACGGCCGGAGGCGCACCTGTATGGACCCAGTACTTC. Translated: CASSKTAGGAPVWTQYF.

The V call is TRBV2, the J call TRBJ1-2; no clear D gene. The CDR3 runs to 13 residues. CDR1 is SNHLY, CDR2 FYNNEI, per germline. As DNA, the CDR3 is TGTGCGCTCAGGTACAACGGGGATTATGGCTACACCTTC. Its translation: CALRYNGDYGYTF.

This chain joins TRBV11-2 and TRBJ2-5; D possibly corresponds to TRBD2 (5 bases). V was trimmed by 5 bases and J by 2 bases, leaving 15 bases between them. This CDR3 contains 15 residues. Germline lookup yields CDR1 SGHAT and CDR2 FQNNGV. The DNA of the CDR3 is TGTGCCAGCAGCCTCGGACTGGCAGCTCAAGAGACCCAGTACTTC. This gives the protein CASSLGLAAQETQYF.

This chain joins TRBV10-3 and TRBJ1-3; D remains unclear. Germline V CDR1 and CDR2: ENHRY, SYGVKD. V gave up 4 bases and J gave up 4 bases, with 11 bases separating them. The CDR3 has 14 residues. The CDR3 loop reads CAISGEGSGNTIYF. The CDR3 nucleotides read TGTGCCATCAGTGGAGAGGGTTCAGGAAACACCATATATTTT.

The chain carries TRBV6-4 and TRBJ2-1; 7 bases line up with TRBD2. Germline assignment: CDR1 MRHNA and CDR2 SNTAGT. This CDR3 region has 15 residues. The V gene end was trimmed by 6 bases and the J gene end by 5 bases; junction bases not matched to a gene: 10. The CDR3 reads CASSASSSGNNEQFF. CDR3 bases: TGTGCCAGCAGCGCCAGTTCTAGCGGAAACAATGAGCAGTTCTTC.

The chain couples TRBV6-6 to TRBJ1-2; no firm D call. The CDR3 length is 13 residues. The V and J ends lost 5 bases and 5 bases respectively, with 12 bases between them. Germline CDR1 reads MNHNY; CDR2 reads SVGAGI (reference sequence). As DNA, the CDR3 is TGTGCCAGCAGTACGGGATGGAAGTATGGCTACACCTTC. Its protein product is CASSTGWKYGYTF.

The gene calls are TRBV21-1 and TRBJ1-3; the table gives TRBD1 as D, unverified against the DNA. TRBV21-1 has pseudogene status. This CDR3 contains 15 residues. CDR3 in amino acids: CASRLDNSSGNTIYF. The CDR3 nucleotides read TGTGCCAGCAGACTCGACAACAGCTCTGGAAACACCATATATTTT.

This clone was recorded once. The chain carries TRBV30 and TRBJ2-6; D call uncertain. Germline V gene lookup returns CDR1 GTSNPN and CDR2 SVGIG (reference sequence). The V end lost 8 bases, the J end lost 0 bases, and 11 bases lay between the germline ends. This CDR3 spans 14 amino acids. Written as DNA, the CDR3 is TGTGCCGGTCTAAAGAGCTCTGGGGCCAACGTCCTGACTTTC. Translating it yields CAGLKSSGANVLTF.